Listed here are 20 T cell receptor beta chains from one sample, sequenced in a study of T-cell reconstitution after alpha-beta-depleted transplantation in children. Unique molecular identifiers were built into the TCRbeta library. TCRdb reprocessed the PCR reads via MiXCR and lists one record per CDR3 protein. The sample lists about 200,000 distinct CDR3 sequences; approximately 7% were seen once. The sequenced sample was PBMCs, obtained before TCRalphabeta/CD19-depleted stem cell transplant. The receptors were gathered from a boy aged 2-15 years with acute lymphoblastic leukemia, due to receive a stem cell transplant.

The chain has TRBV5-1 and TRBJ2-3; D is unresolved. The CDR3 covers 11 residues. V lost 5 bases, J lost 4 bases, and 5 bases lay in between. Germline loops: CDR1 SGHRS, CDR2 YFSETQ. CDR3 sequence: CASREADTQYF. The DNA for the CDR3 is TGCGCCAGCAGAGAGGCAGATACGCAGTATTTT.

This clonotype was counted many times. The CDR3 sequence is CASTAWGQGNQPQHF. The CDR3 region has the DNA TGTGCCAGCACCGCCTGGGGGCAGGGCAATCAGCCCCAGCATTTT. The chain recombines TRBV28 with TRBJ1-5; D possibly corresponds to TRBD1 (6 bases). V was trimmed by 7 bases and J by 2 bases, leaving 15 bases between them. CDR1 MDHEN and CDR2 SYDVKM come from the germline V gene. CDR3 length: 15 amino acids.

This clonotype was counted a few times. The V and J genes are TRBV7-2 and TRBJ2-7; TRBD2 is a possible D gene (7 bases). The CDR3 runs to 13 residues. From germline, CDR1 is SGHTA and CDR2 FQGNSA. Trimming stripped 8 bases from V and 3 bases from J, with 14 bases between. CDR3 amino acids: CASGEGGSYEQYF. The CDR3 DNA is TGTGCCAGCGGGGAGGGGGGCAGCTACGAGCAGTACTTC.

This clonotype has at least ten counts. V usage is TRBV19 and J usage is TRBJ1-2; D remains unclear. Germline-derived CDR1 and CDR2 are LNHDA and SQIVND (reference sequence). The CDR3 loop spans 11 amino acids. Trimming pared 11 bases from V and 8 bases from J, leaving 15 bases between. CDR3 amino acids: CASRTAQGYTF. CDR3 bases: TGTGCCTCCAGGACGGCCCAGGGCTACACCTTC.

This clonotype was seen many times. The V call is TRBV5-4, the J call TRBJ2-1; D possibly corresponds to TRBD2 (6 bases). Germline V lookup: CDR1 SGHNT, CDR2 YYREEE (reference sequence). This CDR3 comprises 14 residues. The V end was cut by 0 bases, the J end by 5 bases, with 9 bases between. This chain's CDR3 is CASSLGSGNNEQFF. The CDR3 DNA is TGTGCCAGCAGCTTGGGTAGCGGTAACAATGAGCAGTTCTTC.

This clonotype was seen at least ten times. The V and J genes are TRBV28 and TRBJ2-1; D is ambiguous. In germline, CDR1 is MDHEN, CDR2 SYDVKM. This CDR3 is 14 amino acids long. V gave up 5 bases and J gave up 9 bases, with 17 bases separating them. CDR3 DNA sequence: TGTGCCAGCAGTAATGAATATCTGTCCGGTGAGCAGTTCTTC. Amino acids: CASSNEYLSGEQFF.

In its sample, this clonotype was seen many times. The chain couples TRBV5-1 to TRBJ2-5, with 8 bases aligning to TRBD1. The junction had 8 bases not matched to a gene; V was cut back by 3 bases and J by 4 bases. The CDR3 contains 15 residues. Per the germline V gene, CDR1 is SGHRS and CDR2 is YFSETQ. This CDR3 reads CASSSATGEGETQYF. As DNA, the CDR3 is TGCGCCAGCAGCTCGGCGACAGGGGAAGGAGAGACCCAGTACTTC.

This clonotype occurred many times. V gene TRBV5-6 combines with J gene TRBJ2-2; D gene uncertain. V was clipped by 4 bases and J by 4 bases, with 5 bases between them. This CDR3 region has 12 residues. Germline V gene data show CDR1 as SGHDT and CDR2 as YYEEEE. CDR3 sequence: CASSRRTGELFF. In DNA form, the CDR3 reads TGTGCCAGCAGCCGCCGCACCGGGGAGCTGTTTTTT. The complete variable domain, with remaining parts taken from reference TRBV5-6 and TRBJ2-2, reads DAGVTQSPTHLIKTRGQQVTLRCSPKSGHDTVSWYQQALGQGPQFIFQYYEEEERQRGNFPDRFSGHQFPNYSSELNVNALLLGDSALYLCASSRRTGELFFGEGSRLTVL.

This clonotype was detected ten times or more. This chain links TRBV29-1 with TRBJ2-1, with 10 bases identical to TRBD2. Trimming at V came to 6 bases and at J to 1 base, leaving 15 bases not matched to a gene. The CDR3 is made up of 18 amino acids. Germline CDR1 and CDR2: SQVTM and ANQGSEA. The CDR3 nucleotides read TGCAGCGTATCAGGACTAGCGGAGACGGCGAGGTCCTACAATGAGCAGTTCTTC. Residues: CSVSGLAETARSYNEQFF.

J is TRBJ2-5 and V is TRBV5-1; possible D gene TRBD1, 6 bases. Trimming removed 3 bases from V and 1 base from J, with 13 bases in between. This CDR3 comprises 15 residues. Germline V gene data show CDR1 as SGHRS and CDR2 as YFSETQ. CDR3 nucleotides: TGCGCCAGCAGCTCCGGGACAAGTCTCCAAGAGACCCAGTACTTC. This sequence encodes CASSSGTSLQETQYF.

This clonotype has a count of ten or more. A read error may explain this, as a much larger clone is one base away. The genes are TRBV15 and TRBJ2-2; D gene uncertain. V lost 5 bases to trimming and J lost 2 bases, with 3 bases between them. The CDR3 is made up of 12 amino acids. CDR1 and CDR2 (germline): LNHNV, YYDKDF (reference sequence). The CDR3 spells CATSPNTGELFF. CDR3 coding DNA: TGTGCCACCAGCCCTAACACCGGGGAGCTGTTTTTT.

In this sample, this clonotype turned up many times. The genes are TRBV4-3 and TRBJ2-1; 8 nucleotides match TRBD2. The V gene's germline CDR1 is LGHNA and CDR2 YSLEER. V was pared by 4 bases and J by 6 bases, with 8 bases of the junction left unmatched. The CDR3 loop spans 15 amino acids. CDR3 nucleotide sequence: TGCGCCAGCAGCCGAGGACTAGCCGAACCCAATGAGCAGTTCTTC. Residues: CASSRGLAEPNEQFF.

This clonotype showed up many times. V and J are TRBV6-5 and TRBJ2-7; 11 bases fit TRBD1. The germline V gene encodes CDR1 MNHEY and CDR2 SVGAGI. Trimming took 2 bases from V and 7 from J; bases not matched to a gene: 10. The CDR3 has 16 amino acids. The CDR3 loop is CASSYVTGTGGYEQYF. The DNA for the CDR3 is TGTGCCAGCAGTTACGTAACCGGGACAGGGGGGTATGAGCAGTACTTC.

This clonotype was seen more than once but under ten times. The genes are TRBV14 and TRBJ1-2; no definite D call. Germline CDR1 and CDR2: SGHDN and FVKESK. This CDR3 spans 13 amino acids. V was trimmed by 1 base and J by 3 bases, leaving 6 bases between them. CDR3 DNA: TGTGCCAGCAGCCAAGGCGGGTACTATGGCTACACCTTC. Amino acids: CASSQGGYYGYTF.

This clonotype was seen a handful of times. The V call is TRBV5-1, the J call TRBJ1-1, with D maybe TRBD1 (5 bases). The CDR3 extends over 13 amino acids. Germline V gene lookup returns CDR1 SGHRS and CDR2 YFSETQ. The V gene lost 7 bases and the J gene lost 0 bases, with 10 bases spanning the gap. The CDR3 sequence is CASRQGLNTEAFF. The CDR3 DNA sequence: TGCGCCAGCCGGCAGGGTTTGAACACTGAAGCTTTCTTT. Together with reference TRBV5-1 and TRBJ1-1, the CDR3 gives the full variable domain: KAGVTQTPRYLIKTRGQQVTLSCSPISGHRSVSWYQQTPGQGLQFLFEYFSETQRNKGNFPGRFSGRQFSNSRSEMNVSTLELGDSALYLCASRQGLNTEAFFGQGTRLTVV.

This clonotype was seen a few times. The chain carries TRBV5-5 and TRBJ1-5; D unclear. The CDR3 length is 16 residues. Germline lookup yields CDR1 SGHKS and CDR2 YYEKEE (reference sequence). Trimming pared 0 bases from V and 1 base from J, leaving 11 bases between. CDR3 region: CASSLVGKRSNQPQHF. Written as DNA, the CDR3 is TGTGCCAGCAGCTTGGTGGGAAAACGCAGCAATCAGCCCCAGCATTTT.

This clonotype was counted at least ten times. The chain has TRBV20-1 and TRBJ2-7, with D unresolved. Trimming removed 3 bases from V and 0 bases from J, with 9 bases in between. The length of the CDR3 is 13 residues. Germline CDR1 DFQATT, CDR2 SNEGSKA (reference sequence). In DNA, the CDR3 is TGCAGTGCTAGGGCCGGGCTCTCCTACGAGCAGTACTTC. Its translation is CSARAGLSYEQYF.

This clonotype was seen ten or more times. This chain connects TRBV5-6 to TRBJ2-3, with D perhaps TRBD1 or TRBD2 (5 bases each). V gave up 0 bases and J gave up 5 bases, with 7 bases separating them. The CDR3 spans 13 residues. Germline assignment: CDR1 SGHDT and CDR2 YYEEEE. In nucleotides, the CDR3 is TGTGCCAGCAGCTTGGGGGGACGAGATACGCAGTATTTT. It yields the protein CASSLGGRDTQYF.

This clonotype was detected a few times. V gene TRBV20-1 combines with J gene TRBJ2-5; 7 nucleotides line up with TRBD1. This CDR3 contains 12 residues. Looked up from germline, CDR1 is DFQATT and CDR2 is SNEGSKA (reference sequence). J was trimmed by 5 bases and V by 6 bases; bases with no gene match: 6. CDR3 loop: CSAGTAHETQYF. The CDR3 bases are TGCAGTGCCGGGACAGCCCATGAGACCCAGTACTTC.

This clonotype was recorded at least ten times. The chain joins TRBV18 to TRBJ2-5, with D tentatively TRBD1 (5 bases). The CDR3 loop spans 14 amino acids. Trimming took 1 base from V and 1 from J, leaving 7 bases between them. From germline, CDR1 is KGHSH and CDR2 LQKENI. In DNA, the CDR3 is TGTGCCAGCTCACCACGGGGCAGCCAAGAGACCCAGTACTTC. Encoded protein: CASSPRGSQETQYF. The whole variable domain, remainder taken from reference TRBV18 and TRBJ2-5, is NAGVMQNPRHLVRRRGQEARLRCSPMKGHSHVYWYRQLPEEGLKFMVYLQKENIIDESGMPKERFSAEFPKEGPSILRIQQVVRGDSAAYFCASSPRGSQETQYFGPGTRLLVL.